These T cell receptor beta chains were read from a single sample in a study of molecular identifiers for immune sequencing clone quantification. TCRdb processed the PCR reads anew with MiXCR; each CDR3 protein has one entry. The table has approximately 97,000 distinct CDR3 sequences, about 35% seen once. Sequenced input: naive CD8+ T cells from blood, with Jurkat cell RNA spiked in. These receptors all stem from a human donor in good health. Some libraries in this study had Jurkat cell RNA spiked in. The CDR3 runs from the conserved cysteine through the conserved F or W.

TRBV7-8	TRBJ2-5	CSSSPPTGQEPQYF
TRBV20-1	TRBJ2-7	CSAHAPSVTYEQYF
TRBV29-1	TRBJ2-2	CSVPGRNTGELFF
TRBV6-5	TRBJ2-2	CASSYSGWGRLAGAGTGELFF
TRBV4-3	TRBJ2-1	CASSQDTSTAPYNEQFF
TRBV7-9	TRBJ2-5	CASSHLTGQEPQYF
TRBV5-4	TRBJ2-3	CASSHPGSGSPDTQYF
TRBV27	TRBJ1-2	CASLPTRGTQNYGYTF
TRBV20-1	TRBJ2-7	CSASTGERYEQYF
TRBV4-3	TRBJ2-3	CASSQDTRATDTQYF
TRBV19	TRBJ2-1	CASSIGLAEQFF
TRBV20-1	TRBJ2-1	CSARWGRAFLDEQFF
TRBV12-3/TRBV12-4	TRBJ2-3	CASSLTSGQPRDTQYF
TRBV19	TRBJ2-4	CASSIGLTIQYF
TRBV7-9	TRBJ2-3	CASSSGVGGLPVTDTQYF
TRBV5-5	TRBJ2-6	CASSSPQVSGANVLTF
TRBV5-6	TRBJ2-5	CASSPGTSGRQTQYF
TRBV21-1	TRBJ1-1	CASPKAGGELPFF
TRBV28	TRBJ2-7	CASSLRDGTFEQYF
TRBV7-6	TRBJ2-1	CASSISTGPGYNEQFF
TRBV15	TRBJ1-1	CATSLDTYTEAFF
TRBV7-2	TRBJ2-7	CAISSTSGIMDEQYF
TRBV28	TRBJ2-3	CASTPVGTDTQYF
TRBV2	TRBJ2-3	CASRGDLAGVPPPATDTQYF
TRBV16	TRBJ2-7	CASSQSIRGAYEQYF
TRBV20-1	TRBJ2-7	CSARDLSGFSYEQYF
TRBV28	TRBJ1-5	CASSWGGIRGHNQPQHF
TRBV4-1	TRBJ2-1	CTSSQDGDNEQFF
TRBV27	TRBJ2-7	CASSLSLGSYEQYF
TRBV27	TRBJ2-7	CASSTSGYEQYF
TRBV28	TRBJ2-1	CASSHQSSGTEQFF
TRBV28	TRBJ2-3	CASSSASGVWADTQYF
TRBV15	TRBJ2-7	CATSRGPGQGVSYEQYF
TRBV4-1	TRBJ1-4	CASSGLEEKLFF
TRBV27	TRBJ2-7	CATALAGATEQYF
TRBV4-3	TRBJ2-2	CASSINTGELFF
TRBV7-9	TRBJ2-7	CASSLGGGYEQSF
TRBV11-2	TRBJ2-7	CASSLLAGDSYEQYF
TRBV29-1	TRBJ2-5	CSVEDRDRLETQYF
TRBV6-5	TRBJ2-5	CASSPRGAGAGYQETQYF
TRBV3-1	TRBJ2-3	CASSQEVGGAPGTDTQYF
TRBV7-2	TRBJ1-1	CASRDQGLQAFF
TRBV2	TRBJ2-5	CASRWDGKETQYF
TRBV28	TRBJ2-1	CASSFTGIYEQFF
TRBV12-5	TRBJ1-1	CASSPGTGGFSFF
TRBV4-1	TRBJ2-7	CASSQEGRGVYEQYF
TRBV7-8	TRBJ2-3	CASSFLGSASTDTQYF
TRBV7-8	TRBJ2-3	CASTIRERMGAGTDTQYF
TRBV9	TRBJ2-1	CASSLKWSSYNEQFF
TRBV4-1	TRBJ2-7	CASSQEGGIGDYEQYF
TRBV29-1	TRBJ1-2	CSVDQSDSYYGYTF
TRBV5-1	TRBJ2-3	CASRTAVGGTDTQYF
TRBV5-6	TRBJ1-1	CASSLEELNTEAFF